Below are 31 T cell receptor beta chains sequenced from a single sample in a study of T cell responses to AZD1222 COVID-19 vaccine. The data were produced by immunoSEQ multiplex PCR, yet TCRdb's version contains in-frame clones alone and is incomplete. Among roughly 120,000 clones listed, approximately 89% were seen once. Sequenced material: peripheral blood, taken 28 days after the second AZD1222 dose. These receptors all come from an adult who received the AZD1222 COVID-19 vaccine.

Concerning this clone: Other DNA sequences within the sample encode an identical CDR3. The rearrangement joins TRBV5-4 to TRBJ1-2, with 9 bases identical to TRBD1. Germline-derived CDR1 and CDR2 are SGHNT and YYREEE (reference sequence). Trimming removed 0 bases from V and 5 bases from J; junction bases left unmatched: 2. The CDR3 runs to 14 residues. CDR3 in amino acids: CASSLGDRDYGYTF. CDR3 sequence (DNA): TGTGCCAGCAGCTTGGGGGACAGGGATTATGGCTACACCTTC. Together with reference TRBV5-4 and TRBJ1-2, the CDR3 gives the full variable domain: ETGVTQSPTHLIKTRGQQVTLRCSSQSGHNTVSWYQQALGQGPQFIFQYYREEENGRGNFPPRFSGLQFPNYSSELNVNALELDDSALYLCASSLGDRDYGYTFGSGTRLTVV.

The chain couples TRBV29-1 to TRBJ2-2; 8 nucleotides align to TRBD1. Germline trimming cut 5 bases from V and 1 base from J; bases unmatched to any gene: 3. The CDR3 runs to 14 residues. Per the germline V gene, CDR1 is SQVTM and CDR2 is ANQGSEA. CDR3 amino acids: CSVSGTGNTGELFF. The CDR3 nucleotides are TGCAGCGTTTCTGGGACAGGGAACACCGGGGAGCTGTTTTTT.

CDR3 in amino acids: CASRNPGYAGNTIYF. As DNA, the CDR3 is TGTGCCAGTAGGAATCCAGGTTACGCTGGAAACACCATATATTTT. J is TRBJ1-3 and V is TRBV19; D ambiguous. The CDR3 is 15 amino acids. Germline CDR1 LNHDA, CDR2 SQIVND (reference sequence). The ends were cut back, 6 bases at V and 2 bases at J, with 14 bases in the middle.

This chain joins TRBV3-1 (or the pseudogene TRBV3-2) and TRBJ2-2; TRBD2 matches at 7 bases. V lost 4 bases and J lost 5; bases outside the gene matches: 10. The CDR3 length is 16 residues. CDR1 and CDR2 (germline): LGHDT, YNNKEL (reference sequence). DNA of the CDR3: TGTGCCAGCAGCCCGTACGGGACTACCCTTACCGGGGAGCTGTTTTTT. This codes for CASSPYGTTLTGELFF.

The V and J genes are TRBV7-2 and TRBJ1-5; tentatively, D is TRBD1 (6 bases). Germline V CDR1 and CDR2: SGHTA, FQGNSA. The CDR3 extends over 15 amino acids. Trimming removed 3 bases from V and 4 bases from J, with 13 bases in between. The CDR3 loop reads CASSLEGTQNQPQHF. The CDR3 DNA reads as TGTGCCAGCAGCTTGGAGGGGACACAAAATCAGCCCCAGCATTTT.

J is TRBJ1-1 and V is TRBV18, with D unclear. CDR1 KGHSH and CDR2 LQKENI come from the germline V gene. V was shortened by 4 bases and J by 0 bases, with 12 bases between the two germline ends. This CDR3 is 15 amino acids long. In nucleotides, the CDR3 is TGTGCCAGCTCACTAACGGTTTCGATGAACACTGAAGCTTTCTTT. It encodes CASSLTVSMNTEAFF.

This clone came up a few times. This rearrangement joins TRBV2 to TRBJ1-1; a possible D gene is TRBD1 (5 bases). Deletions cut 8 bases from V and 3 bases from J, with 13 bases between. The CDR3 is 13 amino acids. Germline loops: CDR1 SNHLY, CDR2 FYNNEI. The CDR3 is CASGIWGHTEAFF. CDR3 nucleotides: TGTGCCAGCGGAATTTGGGGACACACTGAAGCTTTCTTT.

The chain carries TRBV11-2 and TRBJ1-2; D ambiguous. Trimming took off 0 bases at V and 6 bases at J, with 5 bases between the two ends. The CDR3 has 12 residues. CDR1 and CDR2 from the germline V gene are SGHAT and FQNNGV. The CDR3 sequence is CASSLEGNGYTF. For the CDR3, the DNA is TGTGCCAGCAGCTTAGAGGGCAATGGCTACACCTTC.

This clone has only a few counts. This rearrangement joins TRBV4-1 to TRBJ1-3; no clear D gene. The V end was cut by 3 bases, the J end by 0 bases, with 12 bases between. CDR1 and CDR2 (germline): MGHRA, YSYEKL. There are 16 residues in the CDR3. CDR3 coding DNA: TGCGCCAGCAGCCAGCCGACCGGGTACTCTGGAAACACCATATATTTT. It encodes CASSQPTGYSGNTIYF.

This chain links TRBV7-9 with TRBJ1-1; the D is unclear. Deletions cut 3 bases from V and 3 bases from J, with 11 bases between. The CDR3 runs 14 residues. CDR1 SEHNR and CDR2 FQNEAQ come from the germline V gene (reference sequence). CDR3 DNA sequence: TGTGCCAGCAGCTTCTGGGGTACGGACACTGAAGCTTTCTTT. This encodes CASSFWGTDTEAFF.

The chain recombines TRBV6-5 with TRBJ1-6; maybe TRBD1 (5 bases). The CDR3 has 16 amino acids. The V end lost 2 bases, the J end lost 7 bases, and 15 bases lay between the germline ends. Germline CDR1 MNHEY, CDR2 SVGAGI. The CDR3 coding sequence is TGTGCCAGCAGTTACGGCCCAGGGATTGGCAATTCACCCCTCCACTTT. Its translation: CASSYGPGIGNSPLHF.

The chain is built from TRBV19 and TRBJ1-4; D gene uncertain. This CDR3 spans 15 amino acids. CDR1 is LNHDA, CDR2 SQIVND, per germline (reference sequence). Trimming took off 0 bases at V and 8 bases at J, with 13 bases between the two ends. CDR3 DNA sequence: TGTGCCAGTAGTATAGAAGGGAGATTCCAGGAAAAACTGTTTTTT. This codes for CASSIEGRFQEKLFF.

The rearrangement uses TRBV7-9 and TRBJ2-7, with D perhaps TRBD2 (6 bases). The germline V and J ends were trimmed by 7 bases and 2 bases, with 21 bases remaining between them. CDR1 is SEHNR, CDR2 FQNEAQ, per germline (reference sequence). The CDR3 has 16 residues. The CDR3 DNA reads TGTGCCAGCACCAAAGGCGGAGGGGTGAAAACCTACGAGCAGTACTTC. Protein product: CASTKGGGVKTYEQYF.

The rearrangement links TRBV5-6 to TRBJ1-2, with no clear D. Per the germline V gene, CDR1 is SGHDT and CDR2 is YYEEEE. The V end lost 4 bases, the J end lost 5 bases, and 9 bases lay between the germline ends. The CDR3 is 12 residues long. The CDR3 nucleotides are TGTGCCAGCAGCCCCCGGGTGTATGGCTACACCTTC. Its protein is CASSPRVYGYTF.

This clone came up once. CDR3 in DNA: TGTGCCAGCACCATGGACAACACTGAAGCTTTCTTT. Amino acids: CASTMDNTEAFF. This sequence joins TRBV12-3 or TRBV12-4 and TRBJ1-1; D remains unclear. Trimming removed 7 bases at V and 2 bases at J, with 8 bases between. There are 12 residues in the CDR3.

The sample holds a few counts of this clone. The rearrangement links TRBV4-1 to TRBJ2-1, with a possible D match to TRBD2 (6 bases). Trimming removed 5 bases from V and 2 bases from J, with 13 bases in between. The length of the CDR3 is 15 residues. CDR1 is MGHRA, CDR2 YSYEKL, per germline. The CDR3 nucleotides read TGCGCCAGCAGCGGGGACTGGGGGACCTACAATGAGCAGTTCTTC. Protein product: CASSGDWGTYNEQFF.

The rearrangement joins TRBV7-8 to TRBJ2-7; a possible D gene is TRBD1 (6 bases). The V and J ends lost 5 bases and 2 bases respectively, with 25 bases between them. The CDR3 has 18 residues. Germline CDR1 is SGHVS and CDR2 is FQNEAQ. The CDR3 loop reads CASSTPLSGQPDPYEQYF. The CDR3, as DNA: TGTGCCAGCAGCACCCCCCTATCAGGACAGCCGGATCCCTACGAGCAGTACTTC.

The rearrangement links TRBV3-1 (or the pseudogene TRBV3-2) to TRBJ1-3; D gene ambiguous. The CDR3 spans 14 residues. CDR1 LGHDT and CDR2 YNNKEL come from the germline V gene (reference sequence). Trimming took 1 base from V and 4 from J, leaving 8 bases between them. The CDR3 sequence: CASSQGHLGNTIYF. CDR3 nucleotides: TGTGCCAGCAGCCAAGGACATCTAGGAAACACCATATATTTT.

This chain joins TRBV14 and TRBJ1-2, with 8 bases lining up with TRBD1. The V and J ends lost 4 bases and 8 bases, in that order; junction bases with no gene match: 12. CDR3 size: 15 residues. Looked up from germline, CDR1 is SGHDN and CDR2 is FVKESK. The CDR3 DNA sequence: TGTGCCAGCAGCCCATTCGGGGCAGGGGGCTCCGGCTACACCTTC. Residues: CASSPFGAGGSGYTF.

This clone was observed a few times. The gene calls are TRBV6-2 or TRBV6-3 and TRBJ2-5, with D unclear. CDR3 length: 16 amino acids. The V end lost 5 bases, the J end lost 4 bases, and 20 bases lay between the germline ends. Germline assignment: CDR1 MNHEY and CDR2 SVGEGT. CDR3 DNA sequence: TGTGCCAGCAGTACCCTCCGGGCCTCAGCGCGAGAGACCCAGTACTTC. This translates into CASSTLRASARETQYF.

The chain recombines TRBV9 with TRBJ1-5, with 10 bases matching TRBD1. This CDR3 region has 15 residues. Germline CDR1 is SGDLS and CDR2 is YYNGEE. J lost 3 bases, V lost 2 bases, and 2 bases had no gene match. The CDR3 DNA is TGTGCCAGCAGCGTCGGGACAGGGGCCAATCAGCCCCAGCATTTT. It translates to CASSVGTGANQPQHF.

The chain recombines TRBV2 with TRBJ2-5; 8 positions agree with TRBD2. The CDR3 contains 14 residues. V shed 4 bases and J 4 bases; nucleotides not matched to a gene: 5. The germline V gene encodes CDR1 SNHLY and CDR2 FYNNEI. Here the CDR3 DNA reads TGTGCCAGCAGTGTCCGGGGGGGCGCAGAGACCCAGTACTTC. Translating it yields CASSVRGGAETQYF.

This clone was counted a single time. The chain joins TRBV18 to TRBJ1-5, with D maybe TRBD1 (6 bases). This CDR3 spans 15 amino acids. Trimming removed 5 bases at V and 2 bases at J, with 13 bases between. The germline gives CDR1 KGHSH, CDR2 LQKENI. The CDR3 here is CASSKAGARNQPQHF. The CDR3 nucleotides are TGTGCCAGCTCAAAAGCGGGGGCACGCAATCAGCCCCAGCATTTT.

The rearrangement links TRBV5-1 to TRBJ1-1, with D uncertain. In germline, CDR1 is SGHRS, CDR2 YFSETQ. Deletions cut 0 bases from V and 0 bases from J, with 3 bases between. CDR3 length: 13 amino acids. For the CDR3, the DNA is TGCGCCAGCAGCTTGGGGTTGAACACTGAAGCTTTCTTT. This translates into CASSLGLNTEAFF.

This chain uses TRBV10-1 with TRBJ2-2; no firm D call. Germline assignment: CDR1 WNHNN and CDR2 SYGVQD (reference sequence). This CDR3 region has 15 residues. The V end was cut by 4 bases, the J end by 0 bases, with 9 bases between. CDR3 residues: CASSVGSANTGELFF. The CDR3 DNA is TGCGCCAGCAGTGTTGGCTCCGCGAACACCGGGGAGCTGTTTTTT.

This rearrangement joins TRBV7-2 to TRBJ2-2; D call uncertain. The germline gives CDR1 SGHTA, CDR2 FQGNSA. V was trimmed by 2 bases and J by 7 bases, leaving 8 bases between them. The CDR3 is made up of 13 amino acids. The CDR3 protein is CASSLFVNGELFF. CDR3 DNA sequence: TGTGCCAGCAGCTTATTTGTCAACGGGGAGCTGTTTTTT.

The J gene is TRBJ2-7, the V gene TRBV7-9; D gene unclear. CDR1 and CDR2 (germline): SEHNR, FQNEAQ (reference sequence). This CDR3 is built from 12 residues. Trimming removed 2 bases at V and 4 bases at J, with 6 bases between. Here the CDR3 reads CASSLQGYEQYF. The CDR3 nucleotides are TGTGCCAGCAGCTTACAAGGATACGAGCAGTACTTC.

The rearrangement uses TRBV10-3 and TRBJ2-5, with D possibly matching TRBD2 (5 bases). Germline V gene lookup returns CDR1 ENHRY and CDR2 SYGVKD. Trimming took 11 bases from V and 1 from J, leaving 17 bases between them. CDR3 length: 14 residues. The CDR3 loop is CAASGSTLQETQYF. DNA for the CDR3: TGTGCCGCCAGTGGGAGCACACTCCAAGAGACCCAGTACTTC.

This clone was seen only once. The CDR3 nucleotides are TGTGCCAGCAGCCCCGAGCGAAGCGGGGGACTCACCGGGGAGCTGTTTTTT. This translates into CASSPERSGGLTGELFF. V usage is TRBV5-8 and J usage is TRBJ2-2, with 8 bases fitting TRBD2. V gave up 4 bases and J gave up 4 bases; unmatched junction bases: 12. Per germline, CDR1 SGHTS and CDR2 YDEGEE. The CDR3 runs 17 residues.

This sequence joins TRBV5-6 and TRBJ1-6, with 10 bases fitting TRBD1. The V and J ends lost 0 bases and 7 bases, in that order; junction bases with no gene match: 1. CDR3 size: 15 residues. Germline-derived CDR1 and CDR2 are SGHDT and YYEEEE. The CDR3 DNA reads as TGTGCCAGCAGCTTGGGGACAGGGGGAAATTCACCCCTCCACTTT. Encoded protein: CASSLGTGGNSPLHF.

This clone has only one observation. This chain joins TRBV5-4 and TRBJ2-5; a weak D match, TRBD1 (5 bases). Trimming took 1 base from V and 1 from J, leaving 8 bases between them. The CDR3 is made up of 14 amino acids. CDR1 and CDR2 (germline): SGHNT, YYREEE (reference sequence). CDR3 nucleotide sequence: TGTGCCAGCAGCTTGCAAGGGGCCCAAGAGACCCAGTACTTC. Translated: CASSLQGAQETQYF.